This T cell receptor (beta chain) is drawn from a study of T cells expressing NK-cell markers. The CDR3 covers 17 residues. CDR1 SQVTM and CDR2 ANQGSEA come from the germline V gene. 5'RACE template switching with UMIs produced the TCR beta cDNA. Each CDR3 protein gets one entry in TCRdb, which reprocessed the 5' RACE reads and gives no DNA. The table for this sample gives roughly 420,000 distinct CDR3 sequences. This TCR derives from a woman aged 18 to 75 in good health. The chain uses TRBV29-1 and TRBJ2-7; the D gene TCRdb calls, TRBD2, cannot be checked with no DNA. Sequencing was carried out using blood T cells: a sorted CD56 or NKG2C T cell subset, CD4+ or CD8+ T cells, or bulk PBMC T cells (not recorded which). The CDR3 protein is CSVEKGSGSASSYEQYF.